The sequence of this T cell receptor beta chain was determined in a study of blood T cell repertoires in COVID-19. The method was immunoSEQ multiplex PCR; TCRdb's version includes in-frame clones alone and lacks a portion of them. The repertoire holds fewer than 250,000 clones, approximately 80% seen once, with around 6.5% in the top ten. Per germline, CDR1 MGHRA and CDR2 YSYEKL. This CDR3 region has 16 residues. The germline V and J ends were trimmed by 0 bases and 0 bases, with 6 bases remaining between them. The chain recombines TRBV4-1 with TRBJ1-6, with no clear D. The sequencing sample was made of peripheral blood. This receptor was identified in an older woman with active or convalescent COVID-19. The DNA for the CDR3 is TGCGCCAGCAGCCAAGATGCGATCTCCTATAATTCACCCCTCCACTTT. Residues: CASSQDAISYNSPLHF.